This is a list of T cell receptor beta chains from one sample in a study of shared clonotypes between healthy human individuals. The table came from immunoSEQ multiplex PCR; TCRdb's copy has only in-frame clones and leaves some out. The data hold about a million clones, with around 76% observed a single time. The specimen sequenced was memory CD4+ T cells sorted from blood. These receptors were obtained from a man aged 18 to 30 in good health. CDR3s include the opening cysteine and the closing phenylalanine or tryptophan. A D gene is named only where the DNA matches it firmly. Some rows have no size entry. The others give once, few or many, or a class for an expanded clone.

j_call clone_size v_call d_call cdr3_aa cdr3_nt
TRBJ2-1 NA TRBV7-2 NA CASRLRDNEQFF TGTGCCAGCAGACTAAGGGACAATGAGCAGTTCTTC
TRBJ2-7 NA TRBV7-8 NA CASSPEGYGSEQYF TGTGCCAGCAGCCCGGAAGGATATGGAAGCGAGCAGTACTTC
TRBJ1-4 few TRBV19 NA CATVAGRAFF TGTGCCACCGTCGCGGGACGGGCCTTTTTT
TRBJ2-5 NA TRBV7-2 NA CASSFGGPAETQYF TGTGCCAGCAGCTTTGGCGGGCCGGCAGAGACCCAGTACTTC
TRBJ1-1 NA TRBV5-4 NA CASSQSGWSLNTEAFF TGTGCCAGCAGCCAATCAGGGTGGTCACTGAACACTGAAGCTTTCTTT
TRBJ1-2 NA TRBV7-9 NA CASRSDGTNYGYTF TGTGCCAGCAGATCTGACGGAACTAACTATGGCTACACCTTC
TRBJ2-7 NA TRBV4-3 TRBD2 CASSQGLAGVYEQYF TGCGCCAGCAGCCAAGGACTAGCGGGAGTCTACGAGCAGTACTTC
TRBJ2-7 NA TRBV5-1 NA CASSLSPGEYEQYF TGCGCCAGCAGCTTGTCGCCAGGGGAATACGAGCAGTACTTC
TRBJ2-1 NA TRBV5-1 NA CASSLGLVIAEQFF TGCGCCAGCAGCTTGGGGCTAGTCATCGCTGAGCAGTTCTTC
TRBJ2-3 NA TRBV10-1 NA CASSEVATDTQYF TGCGCCAGCAGTGAGGTGGCCACAGATACGCAGTATTTT
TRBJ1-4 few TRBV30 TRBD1 CAWRVTGVGEKLFF TGTGCCTGGAGGGTAACAGGGGTAGGTGAAAAACTGTTTTTT
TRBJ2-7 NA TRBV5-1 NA CASSLEGGTPYEQYF TGCGCCAGCAGCTTGGAGGGCGGGACCCCCTACGAGCAGTACTTC
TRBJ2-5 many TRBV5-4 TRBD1 CASRDRGQETQYF TGTGCCAGCAGGGACAGGGGGCAAGAGACCCAGTACTTC
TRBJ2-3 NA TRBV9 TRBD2 CASSFSGGAYSDTQYF TGTGCCAGCAGCTTTAGCGGGGGGGCCTATTCTGATACGCAGTATTTT
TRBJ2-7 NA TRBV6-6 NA CASRAHSPYEQYF TGTGCCAGCAGGGCACATTCGCCCTACGAGCAGTACTTC
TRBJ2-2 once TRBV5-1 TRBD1 CASSYLSGTGATGELFF TGCGCCAGCAGCTACCTATCCGGGACAGGGGCCACCGGGGAGCTGTTTTTT
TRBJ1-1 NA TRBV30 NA CAWSRAGRGTEAFF TGTGCCTGGAGTCGGGCAGGGAGGGGGACTGAAGCTTTCTTT
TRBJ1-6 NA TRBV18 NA CASSPGYNSPLHF TGTGCCAGCTCACCAGGGTATAATTCACCCCTCCACTTT
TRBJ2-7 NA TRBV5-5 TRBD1 CASSSGTGAPVLYF TGTGCCAGCAGCTCCGGGACAGGGGCCCCAGTATTGTACTTC
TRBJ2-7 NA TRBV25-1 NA CASSATENEQYF TGTGCCAGCAGTGCTACAGAAAACGAGCAGTACTTC
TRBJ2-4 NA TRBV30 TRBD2 CAWSVLHLGDYKNIQYF TGTGCCTGGAGTGTACTCCACCTAGGGGACTACAAAAACATTCAGTACTTC
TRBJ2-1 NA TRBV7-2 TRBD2 CASSPRPPGTSSYNEQFF TGTGCCAGCAGCCCACGGCCTCCCGGGACTAGCTCCTACAATGAGCAGTTCTTC